One and the same sample provided the 22 T cell receptor beta chains below, sequenced in a study of T cells in Graves' hyperthyroidism and ophthalmopathy. The source material, RNA transcripts, was used to amplify TCR beta CDR3 regions. TCR CDR3 regions were first amplified by RT-PCR with HTBI primers. TCRdb recomputed calls from the multiplex PCR reads with MiXCR, one row per CDR3 protein. The table records fewer than 500,000 distinct CDR3 sequences, roughly 13% of them present only once. The sample was blood. These receptors were taken from a man aged 30-40 years with Graves' hyperthyroidism that later progressed to Graves' ophthalmopathy.

This clonotype came up many times. Sequence at one end of the junction differs from germline and may be a read error. This chain uses TRBV7-2 with TRBJ2-7; D is possibly TRBD1 (5 bases). This CDR3 has 15 amino acids. From germline, CDR1 is SGHTA and CDR2 FQGNSA. The CDR3 region has the DNA TGTGCCAGCAGCTTGAGCCCGAGGACAACTTACGGGCAGTACTTC. Translating it yields CASSLSPRTTYGQYF.

About this clonotype itself: This clone may be a read error of a much larger clone one base away. The CDR3 loop is CAGSEEGGINYGYTF. The DNA for the CDR3 is TGTGCCGGCAGTGAAGAAGGGGGAATTAACTATGGCTACACCTTC. The chain recombines TRBV2 with TRBJ1-2, with D possibly matching TRBD1 (6 bases). CDR1 SNHLY and CDR2 FYNNEI come from the germline V gene. The CDR3 covers 15 residues.

The sample holds many counts of this clonotype. The chain joins TRBV30 to TRBJ2-3; D is ambiguous. V was clipped by 0 bases and J by 4 bases, with 5 bases between them. The CDR3 extends over 12 amino acids. The germline gives CDR1 GTSNPN, CDR2 SVGIG (reference sequence). This CDR3 is CAWSVTADTQYF. Written as DNA, the CDR3 is TGTGCCTGGAGTGTAACCGCAGATACGCAGTATTTT.

This clonotype has at least ten counts. The V and J genes are TRBV13 and TRBJ1-2, with D hard to call. The germline gives CDR1 PRHDT, CDR2 FYEKMQ (reference sequence). V was trimmed by 0 bases and J by 4 bases, leaving 9 bases between them. The length of the CDR3 is 14 residues. The CDR3 spells CASSLGGDPYGYTF. DNA of the CDR3: TGTGCCAGCAGCTTAGGTGGCGACCCCTATGGCTACACCTTC.

This clonotype was observed many times. J is TRBJ1-5 and V is TRBV3-1; D ambiguous. Germline-derived CDR1 and CDR2 are LGHDT and YNNKEL (reference sequence). The CDR3 is 13 amino acids. The V end was cut by 0 bases, the J end by 7 bases, with 7 bases between. The CDR3: CASSQDEGQPQHF. The CDR3 region has the DNA TGTGCCAGCAGCCAAGATGAGGGACAGCCCCAGCATTTT.

As to this clonotype: This could be a read error, since a much larger clone is one nucleotide away. The chain recombines TRBV20-1 with TRBJ2-7; tentative D call: TRBD2 (6 bases). CDR1 DFQATT and CDR2 SNEGSKA come from the germline V gene (reference sequence). The length of the CDR3 is 14 residues. V was shortened by 3 bases and J by 4 bases, with 16 bases between the two germline ends. CDR3 DNA sequence: TGCAGTGCTAGTAGCGGCCGGGCGTCTTACGAGCAGTACTTC. Translating gives CSASSGRASYEQYF.

This clonotype was seen ten or more times. The chain employs TRBV20-1 and TRBJ2-7, with D maybe TRBD1 (6 bases). Trimming removed 4 bases from V and 0 bases from J, with 16 bases in between. Looked up from germline, CDR1 is DFQATT and CDR2 is SNEGSKA (reference sequence). This CDR3 has 15 amino acids. The CDR3 DNA reads as TGCAGTGCTATCGACGACAGGATGAGCTCCTACGAGCAGTACTTC. Amino acids: CSAIDDRMSSYEQYF.

The chain employs TRBV20-1 and TRBJ1-5; 8 bases are shared with TRBD1. The CDR3 has 13 amino acids. V gave up 6 bases and J gave up 5 bases; unmatched junction bases: 6. Germline V gives CDR1 DFQATT, CDR2 SNEGSKA (reference sequence). The CDR3 DNA is TGCAGTGCCCAGGACAGGGTGTATCAGCCCCAGCATTTT. Translating gives CSAQDRVYQPQHF.

This clonotype showed up many times. The chain recombines TRBV7-9 with TRBJ1-1; D ambiguous. Germline CDR1 and CDR2: SEHNR and FQNEAQ (reference sequence). With 1 base removed from V and 7 bases from J, the gap between germline ends came to 7 bases. This CDR3 spans 12 amino acids. For the CDR3, the DNA is TGTGCCAGCAGCTTAGGGGCACGTGAAGCTTTCTTT. Its protein is CASSLGAREAFF.

This clonotype appeared a few times. The chain joins TRBV11-3 to TRBJ2-7; no clear D gene. Germline V gene data show CDR1 as SGHNT and CDR2 as YENEEA. Trimming took 5 bases from V and 6 from J, leaving 11 bases between them. The CDR3 sequence is 12 residues long. The CDR3 DNA is TGTGCCAGCAGCCATGGGATGGGCGAGCAGTACTTC. This sequence encodes CASSHGMGEQYF.

This clonotype was recorded many times. V gene TRBV27 combines with J gene TRBJ2-7; 8 bases agree with TRBD1. This CDR3 has 15 residues. CDR1 and CDR2 (germline): MNHEY, SMNVEV (reference sequence). V dropped 2 bases and J dropped 6; count of bases not matched to a gene: 9. The CDR3 spells CASSLARNTGGEQYF. The CDR3 nucleotides read TGTGCCAGCAGTTTAGCCCGAAACACAGGGGGCGAGCAGTACTTC.

This rearrangement joins TRBV4-1 to TRBJ2-5; TRBD2 agrees at 9 bases. The CDR3 runs 15 residues. With V trimmed by 2 bases and J by 5 bases, 6 bases remained unmatched. The germline V gene encodes CDR1 MGHRA and CDR2 YSYEKL. CDR3 nucleotide sequence: TGCGCCAGCAGCCAAAGGTCTAGCGGGGTGGAGACCCAGTACTTC. It yields the protein CASSQRSSGVETQYF.

This chain connects TRBV9 to TRBJ1-3, with a tentative D call TRBD1 (6 bases). Germline assignment: CDR1 SGDLS and CDR2 YYNGEE. The V gene lost 2 bases and the J gene lost 0 bases, with 9 bases spanning the gap. This CDR3 has 15 residues. The CDR3, as DNA: TGTGCCAGCAGCGTCGACAGGAGCTCTGGAAACACCATATATTTT. It specifies CASSVDRSSGNTIYF. The whole variable domain, filled in from reference TRBV9 and TRBJ1-3, reads DSGVTQTPKHLITATGQRVTLRCSPRSGDLSVYWYQQSLDQGLQFLIQYYNGEERAKGNILERFSAQQFPDLHSELNLSSLELGDSALYFCASSVDRSSGNTIYFGEGSWLTVV.

This clonotype occurred many times. The chain is built from TRBV9 and TRBJ1-1, with 7 bases matching TRBD1. The CDR3 runs to 15 residues. The germline V gene has CDR1 SGDLS and CDR2 YYNGEE. J gave up 5 bases and V 3 bases, and 10 bases lay outside the gene matches. CDR3 residues: CASSARTGPRTEAFF. The CDR3 DNA follows: TGTGCCAGCAGCGCCCGGACAGGCCCGAGGACTGAAGCTTTCTTT.

The table lists this clonotype with many counts. The V gene is TRBV20-1, the J gene TRBJ2-7; no definite D call. The CDR3 covers 12 residues. The V end was cut by 3 bases, the J end by 0 bases, with 6 bases between. Germline CDR1 is DFQATT and CDR2 is SNEGSKA (reference sequence). The CDR3 DNA is TGCAGTGCTAGGGCCCACTCCTACGAGCAGTACTTC. It codes for CSARAHSYEQYF.

The chain has TRBV29-1 and TRBJ1-4; a weak D match, TRBD1 (5 bases). CDR1 and CDR2 from the germline V gene are SQVTM and ANQGSEA. Trimming took 3 bases from V and 4 from J, leaving 9 bases between them. The CDR3 extends over 13 amino acids. Here the CDR3 reads CSVEEQGNEKLFF. CDR3 nucleotides: TGCAGCGTTGAGGAGCAGGGTAATGAAAAACTGTTTTTT.

This clonotype was detected a few times. The V call is TRBV9, the J call TRBJ2-7; D is unresolved. Trimming cost V 0 bases and J 4 bases, with 8 bases left between them. CDR1 is SGDLS and CDR2 is YYNGEE in the germline V gene. This CDR3 is 13 amino acids long. Here the CDR3 DNA reads TGTGCCAGCAGCGTAGGACACGATTACGAGCAGTACTTC. Its protein is CASSVGHDYEQYF. Filled out from reference TRBV9 and TRBJ2-7, the complete variable domain reads DSGVTQTPKHLITATGQRVTLRCSPRSGDLSVYWYQQSLDQGLQFLIQYYNGEERAKGNILERFSAQQFPDLHSELNLSSLELGDSALYFCASSVGHDYEQYFGPGTRLTVT.

The J gene is TRBJ2-1, the V gene TRBV7-3, with 9 bases aligning to TRBD1. Germline V CDR1 and CDR2: SGHTA, FQGTGA. J was trimmed by 4 bases and V by 5 bases; bases with no gene match: 9. The CDR3 contains 16 residues. CDR3 sequence reads: CASSVSQGAGYNEQFF. CDR3 in DNA: TGTGCCAGCAGCGTATCACAGGGGGCGGGTTACAATGAGCAGTTCTTC.

This clonotype was seen only a few times. This chain links TRBV9 with TRBJ1-2; no firm D call. In germline, CDR1 is SGDLS, CDR2 YYNGEE. This CDR3 comprises 16 residues. The V gene lost 0 bases and the J gene lost 7 bases, with 19 bases spanning the gap. The CDR3: CASSVATGGRFGGYTF. The CDR3 coding sequence is TGTGCCAGCAGCGTAGCTACGGGTGGACGGTTCGGTGGCTACACCTTC.

This clonotype has at least ten counts. The gene calls are TRBV28 and TRBJ1-5; D is unclear. There are 13 residues in the CDR3. Trimming shortened V by 4 bases and J by 9 bases, and 13 bases separated the two germline ends. The V gene's germline CDR1 is MDHEN and CDR2 SYDVKM. The CDR3 DNA sequence: TGTGCCAGCAGTTCCTATAATCGGGGGCCCCAGCATTTT. Translating it yields CASSSYNRGPQHF.

This clonotype was counted many times. The rearrangement uses TRBV30 and TRBJ1-2; D might be TRBD1 (5 bases). Germline CDR1 is GTSNPN and CDR2 is SVGIG (reference sequence). V lost 7 bases to trimming and J lost 11 bases, with 14 bases between them. CDR3 length equals 10 residues. CDR3 nucleotides: TGTGCCTCAACACAACAGGAGTACACCTTC. Residues: CASTQQEYTF. The complete variable domain, with remaining parts taken from reference TRBV30 and TRBJ1-2, reads SQTIHQWPATLVQPVGSPLSLECTVEGTSNPNLYWYRQAAGRGLQLLFYSVGIGQISSEVPQNLSASRPQDRQFILSSKKLLLSDSGFYLCASTQQEYTFGSGTRLTVV.

In DNA, the CDR3 is TGTGCCAGCAGCCAAGTGACAGGCAGGGAGCAGTTCTTC. Its translation is CASSQVTGREQFF. The chain combines TRBV3-1 with TRBJ2-1, with D possibly TRBD1 on 6 matching bases. This CDR3 comprises 13 residues. Per germline, CDR1 LGHDT and CDR2 YNNKEL (reference sequence). Trimming took off 1 base at V and 10 bases at J, with 11 bases between the two ends.